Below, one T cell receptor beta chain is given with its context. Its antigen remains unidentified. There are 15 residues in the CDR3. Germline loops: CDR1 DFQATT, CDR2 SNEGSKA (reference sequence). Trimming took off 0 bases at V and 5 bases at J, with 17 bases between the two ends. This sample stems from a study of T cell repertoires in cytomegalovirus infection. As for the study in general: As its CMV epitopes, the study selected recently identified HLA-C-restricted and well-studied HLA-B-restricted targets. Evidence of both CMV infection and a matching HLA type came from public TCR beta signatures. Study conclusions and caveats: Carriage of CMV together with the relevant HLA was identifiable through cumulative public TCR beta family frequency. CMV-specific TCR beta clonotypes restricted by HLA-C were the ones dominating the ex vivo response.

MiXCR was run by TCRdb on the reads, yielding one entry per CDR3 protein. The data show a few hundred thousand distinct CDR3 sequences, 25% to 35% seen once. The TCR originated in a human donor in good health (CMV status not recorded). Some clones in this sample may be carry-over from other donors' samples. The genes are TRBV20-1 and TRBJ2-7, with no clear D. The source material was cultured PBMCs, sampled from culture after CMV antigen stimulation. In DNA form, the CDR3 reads TGCAGTGCTAGAGATCGAAAAGGATTACAGAACGAGCAGTACTTC. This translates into CSARDRKGLQNEQYF.